These 28 T cell receptor beta chains originate from one sample sequenced in a study of T-cell reconstitution after alpha-beta-depleted transplantation in children. Unique molecular identifiers were incorporated into the prepared TCRbeta library. TCRdb fed the PCR reads into MiXCR, producing one record per CDR3 protein. Of some 200,000 distinct CDR3 sequences detected, less than 15% appear once; the ten largest clones hold around 13%. The specimen comprised PBMCs from the stem cell graft donor, sampled from the stem cell graft. The source of these receptors is a human donor who donated a stem cell graft to a child with acute lymphoblastic leukemia.

This clonotype was picked up many times. The chain recombines TRBV5-1 with TRBJ2-1; 12 nucleotides line up with TRBD1. Germline values: CDR1 SGHRS, CDR2 YFSETQ. J gave up 8 bases and V 7 bases, and 13 bases lay outside the gene matches. The CDR3 sequence is 16 residues long. CDR3 sequence reads: CASVPYGTGGLYEQFF. The CDR3 DNA reads TGCGCCAGCGTCCCCTACGGGACAGGGGGCTTATATGAGCAGTTCTTC.

This clonotype was seen many times. This rearrangement joins TRBV20-1 to TRBJ2-1; possibly TRBD2 for D (6 bases). The CDR3 has 15 amino acids. V was cut by 1 base and J by 8 bases, with 18 bases left in between. Germline values: CDR1 DFQATT, CDR2 SNEGSKA (reference sequence). The CDR3 reads CSARALKRVIDEQFF. The CDR3 nucleotides are TGCAGTGCTAGAGCCCTAAAGCGGGTTATCGATGAGCAGTTCTTC.

There are many counts of this clonotype. A read error may account for a junction end that differs from germline. V and J are TRBV11-2 and TRBJ1-1; no reliable D call. The CDR3 consists of 11 residues. CDR1 is SGHAT, CDR2 FQNNGV, per germline. CDR3 region: CASSLWEEGSF. As DNA, the CDR3 is TGTGCCAGCAGCTTATGGGAAGAGGGATCCTTT.

In its sample, this clonotype was seen many times. V usage is TRBV4-1 and J usage is TRBJ2-7; 7 bases align to TRBD1. The CDR3 covers 16 residues. Trimming cost V 2 bases and J 0 bases; bases outside gene matches: 7. CDR1 MGHRA and CDR2 YSYEKL come from the germline V gene. CDR3 nucleotide sequence: TGCGCCAGCAGCCAACCGACAGGGCGAAGCTCCTACGAGCAGTACTTC. This gives the protein CASSQPTGRSSYEQYF.

In its sample, this clonotype was seen a few times. The V gene is TRBV12-3 or TRBV12-4, the J gene TRBJ1-1; D is unresolved. Trimming pared 2 bases from V and 4 bases from J, leaving 11 bases between. This CDR3 is 14 amino acids long. In DNA form, the CDR3 reads TGTGCCAGCAGTTTAAGTGGGCTTCTCACTGAAGCTTTCTTT. Translating gives CASSLSGLLTEAFF.

This clonotype was counted at least ten times. The V gene is TRBV4-2, the J gene TRBJ2-1; D is ambiguous. The V gene lost 0 bases and the J gene lost 6 bases, with 6 bases spanning the gap. The germline CDR1 and CDR2 sequences are LGHNA and YNFKEQ. CDR3 length: 13 amino acids. The DNA of the CDR3 is TGTGCCAGCAGCCAAGAAAGAAGCAATGAGCAGTTCTTC. Its translation: CASSQERSNEQFF.

This clonotype has a handful of counts. The chain links TRBV30 to TRBJ2-1, with D possibly matching TRBD2 (5 bases). Trimming left V 6 bases short and J 3 bases short, with 6 bases between. The CDR3 loop spans 11 amino acids. From germline, CDR1 is GTSNPN and CDR2 SVGIG (reference sequence). The CDR3 sequence is CACRDYNEQFF. Here the CDR3 DNA reads TGTGCCTGTCGGGACTACAATGAGCAGTTCTTC.

This clonotype was picked up a small number of times. This chain joins TRBV7-9 and TRBJ1-1, with a possible D match to TRBD1 (5 bases). Trimming pared 5 bases from V and 3 bases from J, leaving 16 bases between. Germline CDR1 SEHNR, CDR2 FQNEAQ (reference sequence). The CDR3 is 15 residues long. CDR3 DNA sequence: TGTGCCAGCAGCCCAGTATGGGGGACTCACACTGAAGCTTTCTTT. As protein: CASSPVWGTHTEAFF.

This chain connects TRBV20-1 to TRBJ2-7, with 11 bases identical to TRBD2. The CDR3 runs 19 residues. Germline loops: CDR1 DFQATT, CDR2 SNEGSKA (reference sequence). The CDR3 here is CWARAPGGLAGGKGYEQYF. DNA of the CDR3: TGCTGGGCTAGAGCTCCGGGCGGGCTAGCGGGAGGAAAGGGGTACGAGCAGTACTTC.

This clonotype was observed a few times. This chain joins TRBV12-3 or TRBV12-4 and TRBJ2-7; TRBD2 aligns across 10 bases. This CDR3 region has 16 residues. V lost 5 bases and J lost 4; bases outside the gene matches: 11. CDR3 residues: CASSPSPTSGYYEQYF. DNA for the CDR3: TGTGCCAGCAGTCCCTCTCCGACTAGCGGGTATTACGAGCAGTACTTC.

This clonotype was counted a few times. The chain joins TRBV24-1 to TRBJ2-5; the match to TRBD1 covers 10 bases. The germline CDR1 and CDR2 sequences are KGHDR and SFDVKD. Trimming removed 4 bases from V and 5 bases from J; junction bases left unmatched: 15. The CDR3 loop spans 18 amino acids. CDR3 amino acids: CATSDLGTGDRDFETQYF. In DNA form, the CDR3 reads TGTGCCACCAGTGACCTCGGGACAGGGGATAGGGATTTTGAGACCCAGTACTTC.

In this sample, this clonotype turned up a few times. The chain has TRBV29-1 and TRBJ2-7, with 10 nucleotides matching TRBD1. V lost 7 bases, J lost 12 bases, and 6 bases stayed unmatched. Germline-derived CDR1 and CDR2 are SQVTM and ANQGSEA. The length of the CDR3 is 10 residues. This CDR3 reads CSADRGQGYF. The CDR3 DNA follows: TGCAGCGCAGACAGGGGGCAGGGGTACTTC.

The chain has TRBV13 and TRBJ2-7; D remains unclear. The CDR3 covers 13 residues. V lost 1 base to trimming and J lost 5 bases, with 9 bases between them. Per germline, CDR1 PRHDT and CDR2 FYEKMQ (reference sequence). The CDR3 DNA reads TGTGCCAGCAGCTTAGCGGCAGAACACGAGCAGTACTTC. It encodes CASSLAAEHEQYF.

At least ten counts were recorded for this clonotype. The CDR3 is CSASSGLADTQYF. The CDR3 DNA follows: TGCAGTGCTAGTTCGGGCCTAGCTGATACGCAGTATTTT. The rearrangement uses TRBV20-1 and TRBJ2-3; D possibly corresponds to TRBD2 (5 bases). The CDR3 is made up of 13 amino acids. Trimming pared 3 bases from V and 6 bases from J, leaving 13 bases between. Germline CDR1 reads DFQATT; CDR2 reads SNEGSKA (reference sequence).

This clonotype appeared a few times. The rearrangement joins TRBV5-1 to TRBJ1-1; perhaps TRBD1 as D (5 bases). The germline gives CDR1 SGHRS, CDR2 YFSETQ. The V gene lost 0 bases and the J gene lost 1 base, with 13 bases spanning the gap. This CDR3 is 16 amino acids long. The CDR3 region is CASSLGRARGNTEAFF. The CDR3 nucleotides are TGCGCCAGCAGCTTGGGGAGGGCGAGGGGGAACACTGAAGCTTTCTTT.

This clonotype was observed a few times. The chain combines TRBV11-1 with TRBJ2-1; 8 bases line up with TRBD2. Unmatched junction bases numbered 5, after V lost 7 bases and J lost 0 bases. This CDR3 has 15 amino acids. Per germline, CDR1 SGHAT and CDR2 FQDESV (reference sequence). The CDR3 DNA sequence: TGTGCCAGCACCCTAGCGGGTTACTCCTACAATGAGCAGTTCTTC. It translates to CASTLAGYSYNEQFF.

The sample holds many counts of this clonotype. The chain combines TRBV12-3 or TRBV12-4 with TRBJ2-7; D remains unclear. The V end was cut by 2 bases, the J end by 5 bases, with 7 bases between. The CDR3 extends over 12 amino acids. The DNA of the CDR3 is TGTGCCAGCAGTTTATTTGGTGACGAGCAGTACTTC. This sequence encodes CASSLFGDEQYF.

This chain joins TRBV6-5 and TRBJ1-5; 7 bases map to TRBD1. V dropped 2 bases and J dropped 6; count of bases not matched to a gene: 19. From germline, CDR1 is MNHEY and CDR2 SVGAGI. There are 19 residues in the CDR3. The CDR3, as DNA: TGTGCCAGCAGTTACATCAGGAGACAGGGCCAGTTCGGCGGTCAGCCCCAGCATTTT. Protein product: CASSYIRRQGQFGGQPQHF.

The chain couples TRBV6-2 or TRBV6-3 to TRBJ2-3; 7 bases match TRBD1. CDR1 MNHEY and CDR2 SVGEGT come from the germline V gene. The length of the CDR3 is 15 residues. The J segment lost 3 bases and the V segment lost 2 bases, leaving 5 bases of the junction unmatched. CDR3 sequence: CASSYEGARTDTQYF. The CDR3 DNA follows: TGTGCCAGCAGTTACGAGGGGGCTCGGACAGATACGCAGTATTTT.

There are many counts of this clonotype. This sequence joins TRBV5-1 and TRBJ1-4; no definite D call. The CDR3 is made up of 15 amino acids. Germline V CDR1 and CDR2: SGHRS, YFSETQ. Trimming cost V 4 bases and J 8 bases, with 18 bases left between them. Here the CDR3 reads CASSPSLRGGEKLFF. CDR3 bases: TGCGCCAGCAGCCCGAGTTTAAGAGGAGGGGAAAAACTGTTTTTT.

Ten or more counts support this clonotype. The chain couples TRBV20-1 to TRBJ1-1; possibly TRBD1 for D (5 bases). This CDR3 contains 15 residues. V dropped 0 bases and J dropped 3 bases, with 14 bases sitting between them. Per germline, CDR1 DFQATT and CDR2 SNEGSKA (reference sequence). CDR3 DNA sequence: TGCAGTGCTAGAGAGGTAGGGGTCGGGGACACTGAAGCTTTCTTT. This sequence encodes CSAREVGVGDTEAFF.

CDR3 region: CASSFGAWAFF. CDR3 nucleotide sequence: TGTGCCAGCAGTTTCGGCGCGTGGGCTTTCTTT. This chain uses TRBV12-3 or TRBV12-4 with TRBJ1-1; D is uncertain. V was trimmed by 3 bases and J by 11 bases, leaving 10 bases between them. This CDR3 is built from 11 residues.

The DNA of the CDR3 is TGTGCCAGCAGTGAAGGGGGACAGGGTGAAAAACTGTTTTTT. It translates to CASSEGGQGEKLFF. The rearrangement links TRBV25-1 to TRBJ1-4; 9 positions agree with TRBD1. After removal of 2 bases from V and 7 bases from J, the junction contained 2 bases not matched to a gene. The CDR3 spans 14 residues. The germline CDR1 and CDR2 sequences are MGHDK and SYGVNS.

This clonotype has ten or more counts. The chain is built from TRBV12-3 or TRBV12-4 and TRBJ1-4, with D unclear. V lost 2 bases, J lost 8 bases, and 9 bases lay in between. The CDR3 totals 13 residues. The CDR3 loop is CASSLNLEEKLFF. Here the CDR3 DNA reads TGTGCCAGCAGTTTAAACCTGGAGGAAAAACTGTTTTTT.

As regards this clonotype: Given a much more abundant clone one base away, this may be a read error. This rearrangement joins TRBV5-1 to TRBJ1-1; unclear D gene. Trimming shortened V by 5 bases and J by 7 bases, and 15 bases separated the two germline ends. This CDR3 comprises 13 residues. Germline assignment: CDR1 SGHRS and CDR2 YFSETQ. The DNA for the CDR3 is TGCGCCAGCAGTACGCCGGACCTTCATGAAGCTTTCTTT. This codes for CASSTPDLHEAFF.

The CDR3, as DNA: TGCGCCAGCAGCTTGGTGATTGCGGGGGGTGTAGAAGGCTACACCTTC. Amino acid sequence: CASSLVIAGGVEGYTF. The gene calls are TRBV5-1 and TRBJ1-2, with TRBD1 as a possible D gene (5 bases). V was clipped by 0 bases and J by 8 bases, with 20 bases between them. The CDR3 has 16 residues. CDR1 is SGHRS and CDR2 is YFSETQ in the germline V gene.

Note on this clonotype: A much bigger clone sits one base away, suggesting this may be a read error. The chain is built from TRBV20-1 and TRBJ2-1, with unresolved D. Germline values: CDR1 DFQATT, CDR2 SNEGSKA (reference sequence). The CDR3 runs to 16 residues. In DNA form, the CDR3 reads TGCTGTGCTAGAACGCGACGGAGACCCTCCTACAATGAGCAGTTCTTC. Protein sequence: CCARTRRRPSYNEQFF.

The chain joins TRBV5-1 to TRBJ2-3; D tentatively fits TRBD1 or TRBD2 (5 bases each). This CDR3 comprises 16 residues. Germline assignment: CDR1 SGHRS and CDR2 YFSETQ. The V gene lost 4 bases and the J gene lost 2 bases, with 17 bases spanning the gap. CDR3 amino acids: CASSAYRDGYTDTQYF. The CDR3 DNA follows: TGCGCCAGCAGCGCCTACCGGGACGGATACACAGATACGCAGTATTTT.